The rows below give T cell receptor beta chains drawn from one sample of a study of OX40 agonist ivuxolimab in advanced cancers. Libraries were prepared by immunoSEQ multiplex PCR; TCRdb keeps only in-frame clonotypes and omits some of them. Found here are some 25,000 clones, 65% to 90% of them singletons; the top ten hold around 16%. This material consisted of CD4+ or CD8+ T cells sorted from blood, taken in a trial of the OX40 agonist ivuxolimab. The receptors derive from an adult with an advanced solid tumor such as melanoma, head and neck, liver or kidney cancer. Each CDR3 is given with its conserved first and last residue. A D gene is named only where the DNA matches it firmly. A clone size is listed for some rows: how often the clone was seen (once, few, many), or a class if it is expanded.

V gene: TRBV6-5
clone size: .
CDR3 length: 16
J gene: TRBJ2-1
D gene: .
CDR3 DNA: TGTGCCAGCAGTTATGGGGGGGCACTACCGTACAATGAGCAGTTCTTC
CDR3 protein: CASSYGGALPYNEQFF

V gene: TRBV7-9
clone size: .
CDR3 length: 15
J gene: TRBJ2-3
D gene: TRBD1
CDR3 DNA: TGTGCCAGCAGCACCCGACAGGGTGCAACAGATACGCAGTATTTT
CDR3 protein: CASSTRQGATDTQYF

V gene: TRBV4-1
clone size: .
CDR3 length: 17
J gene: TRBJ2-4
D gene: .
CDR3 DNA: TGCGCCAGCAGCCAAGTAGGGCAAAAAGTAGCCAAAAACATTCAGTACTTC
CDR3 protein: CASSQVGQKVAKNIQYF

V gene: TRBV5-6
clone size: few
CDR3 length: 14
J gene: TRBJ1-1
D gene: TRBD1
CDR3 DNA: TGTGCCAGCAGCTTGGTAGCAGGGGGCATGAAAGCTTTCTTT
CDR3 protein: CASSLVAGGMKAFF

V gene: TRBV4-1
clone size: .
CDR3 length: 13
J gene: TRBJ2-7
D gene: .
CDR3 DNA: TGCGCCAGCAGCCAATTCCGGGACTACGAGCAGTACTTC
CDR3 protein: CASSQFRDYEQYF

V gene: TRBV29-1
clone size: once
CDR3 length: 16
J gene: TRBJ2-3
D gene: TRBD2
CDR3 DNA: TGCAGCGTTGAAGATGGGACTAGCAGGTTACTTCATACGCAGTATTTT
CDR3 protein: CSVEDGTSRLLHTQYF

V gene: TRBV27
clone size: .
CDR3 length: 16
J gene: TRBJ1-2
D gene: .
CDR3 DNA: TGTGCCAGCAGTTTATTCTGGAGGGACAAGGACTATGGCTACACCTTC
CDR3 protein: CASSLFWRDKDYGYTF

V gene: TRBV7-2
clone size: few
CDR3 length: 15
J gene: TRBJ2-7
D gene: TRBD1
CDR3 DNA: TGTGCCAGCAGCCAAAAGGACAGGGGGAACTACGAGCAGTACTTC
CDR3 protein: CASSQKDRGNYEQYF

V gene: TRBV2
clone size: .
CDR3 length: 10
J gene: TRBJ2-7
D gene: .
CDR3 DNA: TGTGCCAGCAGTGGCTACGAGCAGTACTTC
CDR3 protein: CASSGYEQYF

V gene: TRBV14
clone size: once
CDR3 length: 15
J gene: TRBJ2-7
D gene: .
CDR3 DNA: TGTGCCAGCAGTCCTCGGGCTATGCAAGTCTACGAGCAGTACTTC
CDR3 protein: CASSPRAMQVYEQYF

V gene: TRBV15
clone size: .
CDR3 length: 15
J gene: TRBJ1-4
D gene: .
CDR3 DNA: TGTGCCACCAGCGGAGACAGATCAACTAATGAAAAACTGTTTTTT
CDR3 protein: CATSGDRSTNEKLFF

V gene: TRBV6-6
clone size: .
CDR3 length: 13
J gene: TRBJ2-2
D gene: .
CDR3 DNA: TGTGCCAGCAGTTCCGCTAGTTCCGGGGAGCTGTTTTTT
CDR3 protein: CASSSASSGELFF

V gene: TRBV27
clone size: .
CDR3 length: 14
J gene: TRBJ1-1
D gene: .
CDR3 DNA: TGTGCCAGCAGTTTGGTATCGGCGCACACTGAAGCTTTCTTT
CDR3 protein: CASSLVSAHTEAFF

V gene: TRBV7-9
clone size: .
CDR3 length: 11
J gene: TRBJ2-5
D gene: .
CDR3 DNA: TGTGCCAGCGTCGAAGGAGAGACCCAGTACTTC
CDR3 protein: CASVEGETQYF

V gene: TRBV7-6
clone size: .
CDR3 length: 19
J gene: TRBJ1-4
D gene: TRBD1
CDR3 DNA: TGTGCCAGCAGCTTATTTGGGTGGGGGACAGGGGCGTATAATGAAAAACTGTTTTTT
CDR3 protein: CASSLFGWGTGAYNEKLFF

V gene: TRBV30
clone size: .
CDR3 length: 13
J gene: TRBJ2-5
D gene: TRBD1
CDR3 DNA: TGTGCCTGGAGTGGCAGGGGGCCAGAGACCCAGTACTTC
CDR3 protein: CAWSGRGPETQYF

V gene: TRBV14
clone size: once
CDR3 length: 12
J gene: TRBJ1-1
D gene: .
CDR3 DNA: TGTGCCAGCAGCCCTGAGAAGAATGAAGCTTTCTTT
CDR3 protein: CASSPEKNEAFF

V gene: TRBV13
clone size: once
CDR3 length: 14
J gene: TRBJ1-1
D gene: .
CDR3 DNA: TGTGCCAGCACCCCCGGAAACAGAGGGGGTGAAGCTTTCTTT
CDR3 protein: CASTPGNRGGEAFF

V gene: TRBV2
clone size: .
CDR3 length: 14
J gene: TRBJ2-5
D gene: TRBD1
CDR3 DNA: TGTGCCAGCAGTGGTCGGACAGGGCAAGAGACCCAGTACTTC
CDR3 protein: CASSGRTGQETQYF

V gene: TRBV5-1
clone size: .
CDR3 length: 14
J gene: TRBJ1-4
D gene: TRBD1
CDR3 DNA: TGCGCCAGCAGCTCCGGGACAGGGAATGAAAAACTGTTTTTT
CDR3 protein: CASSSGTGNEKLFF

V gene: TRBV6-5
clone size: .
CDR3 length: 15
J gene: TRBJ2-2
D gene: TRBD2
CDR3 DNA: TGTGCCAGCAGTTACTTAGCGGGTAACACCGGGGAGCTGTTTTTT
CDR3 protein: CASSYLAGNTGELFF

V gene: TRBV11-1
clone size: .
CDR3 length: 11
J gene: TRBJ2-7
D gene: .
CDR3 DNA: TGTGCCAGCAGCTTAGGGGACGAGCAGTACTTC
CDR3 protein: CASSLGDEQYF

V gene: TRBV7-6
clone size: .
CDR3 length: 12
J gene: TRBJ2-1
D gene: .
CDR3 DNA: TGTGCCAGCCTCGGGACTCACAATGAGCAGTTCTTC
CDR3 protein: CASLGTHNEQFF

V gene: TRBV6-6
clone size: .
CDR3 length: 11
J gene: TRBJ2-2
D gene: .
CDR3 DNA: TGTGCCAGCCAGAACACCGGGGAGCTGTTTTTT
CDR3 protein: CASQNTGELFF

V gene: TRBV19
clone size: .
CDR3 length: 15
J gene: TRBJ2-1
D gene: TRBD1
CDR3 DNA: TGTGCCAGTAGCCGGACAGGGGTTATGTACAATGAGCAGTTCTTC
CDR3 protein: CASSRTGVMYNEQFF

V gene: TRBV11-2
clone size: .
CDR3 length: 13
J gene: TRBJ2-7
D gene: .
CDR3 DNA: TGTGCCAGCAGCGCGGGTCCGTCCTACGAGCAGTACTTC
CDR3 protein: CASSAGPSYEQYF

V gene: TRBV10-2
clone size: .
CDR3 length: 15
J gene: TRBJ1-1
D gene: TRBD1
CDR3 DNA: TGCGCCAGCAGCGATGGGACAGGGAATAAGGATGAAGCTTTCTTT
CDR3 protein: CASSDGTGNKDEAFF

V gene: TRBV7-3
clone size: .
CDR3 length: 14
J gene: TRBJ2-1
D gene: .
CDR3 DNA: TGTGCCAGCAGCACCCGCCCCAGCGGCCATGAGCAGTTCTTC
CDR3 protein: CASSTRPSGHEQFF

V gene: TRBV5-1
clone size: once
CDR3 length: 15
J gene: TRBJ1-1
D gene: TRBD1
CDR3 DNA: TGCGCCAGCAGCTTGGGTCGACAGGGGAACACTGAAGCTTTCTTT
CDR3 protein: CASSLGRQGNTEAFF

V gene: TRBV5-1
clone size: .
CDR3 length: 11
J gene: TRBJ2-7
D gene: .
CDR3 DNA: TGCGCCAGCAGCTTGAACTACGAGCAGTACTTC
CDR3 protein: CASSLNYEQYF

V gene: TRBV6-5
clone size: .
CDR3 length: 13
J gene: TRBJ2-7
D gene: .
CDR3 DNA: TGTGCCAGCAGTTACTCGGAGGCCTACGAGCAGTACTTC
CDR3 protein: CASSYSEAYEQYF

V gene: TRBV28
clone size: .
CDR3 length: 19
J gene: TRBJ1-1
D gene: TRBD1
CDR3 DNA: TGTGCCAGCAGTGCAGGGGTCCTCTTACAGGGGGTGAGAGGTACTGAAGCTTTCTTT
CDR3 protein: CASSAGVLLQGVRGTEAFF

V gene: TRBV27
clone size: .
CDR3 length: 14
J gene: TRBJ2-7
D gene: TRBD1
CDR3 DNA: TGTGCCACCTCCCTAAAAGACAGGGTGTACGAGCAGTACTTC
CDR3 protein: CATSLKDRVYEQYF

V gene: TRBV27
clone size: .
CDR3 length: 12
J gene: TRBJ2-7
D gene: TRBD1
CDR3 DNA: TGTGCCAGTCGACAGGGTGGGAACGAGCAGTACTTC
CDR3 protein: CASRQGGNEQYF

V gene: TRBV15
clone size: few
CDR3 length: 17
J gene: TRBJ1-4
D gene: .
CDR3 DNA: TGTGCCACCAGCAGAGATAAGGGCTCGGCAACTAATGAAAAACTGTTTTTT
CDR3 protein: CATSRDKGSATNEKLFF

V gene: TRBV4-3
clone size: .
CDR3 length: 17
J gene: TRBJ2-5
D gene: .
CDR3 DNA: TGCGCCAGCAGCCCCCCACGGGAGTCGGGGGCCCAAGAGACCCAGTACTTC
CDR3 protein: CASSPPRESGAQETQYF

V gene: TRBV9
clone size: .
CDR3 length: 16
J gene: TRBJ2-7
D gene: .
CDR3 DNA: TGTGCCAGCAGCTTGAACCGGGACACGATCTCCTACGAGCAGTACTTC
CDR3 protein: CASSLNRDTISYEQYF

V gene: TRBV10-3
clone size: .
CDR3 length: 15
J gene: TRBJ2-1
D gene: .
CDR3 DNA: TGTGCCACCTCAGAGGAAAGAGGTTTGGGTCATGAGCAGTTCTTC
CDR3 protein: CATSEERGLGHEQFF

V gene: TRBV9
clone size: .
CDR3 length: 14
J gene: TRBJ2-1
D gene: TRBD2
CDR3 DNA: TGTGCCAGCAGTGAAAATAGCGGGAGCAATGAGCAGTTCTTC
CDR3 protein: CASSENSGSNEQFF

V gene: TRBV30
clone size: .
CDR3 length: 15
J gene: TRBJ1-5
D gene: .
CDR3 DNA: TGTGCCTGGAGTTCTGGGGGTCTGAGCAATCAGCCCCAGCATTTT
CDR3 protein: CAWSSGGLSNQPQHF

V gene: TRBV27
clone size: .
CDR3 length: 15
J gene: TRBJ2-2
D gene: TRBD2
CDR3 DNA: TGTGCCAGCAGTTTCGGGCGGGAGCGGTCCGGGGAGCTGTTTTTT
CDR3 protein: CASSFGRERSGELFF

V gene: TRBV30
clone size: few
CDR3 length: 16
J gene: TRBJ2-3
D gene: .
CDR3 DNA: TGTGCCTGGAGTGTAGTTGGCAGGTTAGTCACAGATACGCAGTATTTT
CDR3 protein: CAWSVVGRLVTDTQYF

V gene: TRBV30
clone size: .
CDR3 length: 14
J gene: TRBJ1-6
D gene: .
CDR3 DNA: TGTGCCCCCGGGAGTGGGGGGCGGACTTCACCCCTCCACTTT
CDR3 protein: CAPGSGGRTSPLHF

V gene: TRBV7-2
clone size: medium-sized
CDR3 length: 15
J gene: TRBJ2-7
D gene: TRBD2
CDR3 DNA: TGTGCCAGCAGCTTAGTCTCGGGGGGTCTGAACGAGCAGTACTTC
CDR3 protein: CASSLVSGGLNEQYF